The 11 T cell receptor beta chains in this list originate from one sample, sequenced in a study of T cell responses to AZD1222 COVID-19 vaccine. Measured with immunoSEQ multiplex PCR; TCRdb has only the in-frame clones, and not every one. The sample shows about 70,000 clones, roughly 91% of them seen only once. Specimen: peripheral blood, collected 28 days after the second dose of the MenACWY control vaccine. The origin of the receptors is an adult who received the MenACWY meningococcal vaccine as a control.

The chain is built from TRBV25-1 and TRBJ1-1; unclear D gene. Trimming removed 2 bases at V and 2 bases at J, with 12 bases between. Germline lookup yields CDR1 MGHDK and CDR2 SYGVNS. The CDR3 is 15 residues long. DNA of the CDR3: TGTGCCAGCAGTGAACCGGACCGGCCCAACACTGAAGCTTTCTTT. This encodes CASSEPDRPNTEAFF. Full variable domain (outside the CDR3, taken from reference TRBV25-1 and TRBJ1-1): EADIYQTPRYLVIGTGKKITLECSQTMGHDKMYWYQQDPGMELHLIHYSYGVNSTEKGDLSSESTVSRIRTEHFPLTLESARPSHTSQYLCASSEPDRPNTEAFFGQGTRLTVV.

This clone was recorded only once. CDR3 region: CASSLEGDRNQPQHF. The CDR3 DNA reads as TGTGCCAGCAGCTTAGAGGGTGACAGGAATCAGCCCCAGCATTTT. The chain has TRBV7-9 and TRBJ1-5, with D possibly TRBD1 on 6 matching bases. This CDR3 region has 15 residues. The germline V gene has CDR1 SEHNR and CDR2 FQNEAQ (reference sequence). V dropped 1 base and J dropped 4 bases, with 11 bases sitting between them.

The chain uses TRBV5-1 and TRBJ2-7; no clear D gene. Germline CDR1 SGHRS, CDR2 YFSETQ. V gave up 1 base and J gave up 7 bases, with 15 bases separating them. There are 14 residues in the CDR3. CDR3 protein: CASSLKLEAHEQYF. The DNA of the CDR3 is TGCGCCAGCAGCTTGAAGCTAGAGGCGCATGAGCAGTACTTC.

The chain recombines TRBV11-2 with TRBJ1-3; D not certain. The CDR3 is made up of 16 amino acids. Germline V gives CDR1 SGHAT, CDR2 FQNNGV. Trimming removed 3 bases from V and 0 bases from J, with 12 bases in between. CDR3 coding DNA: TGTGCCAGCAGCTTCGCTAGCGGAAGCTCTGGAAACACCATATATTTT. It specifies CASSFASGSSGNTIYF.

This chain links TRBV7-2 with TRBJ2-3; no clear D gene. The CDR3 loop spans 14 amino acids. V lost 7 bases, J lost 6 bases, and 17 bases lay in between. Germline V gene sequence: CDR1 SGHTA, CDR2 FQGNSA. The CDR3 DNA reads TGTGCCAGCACCTCCGGAGTAGGCTCCGATACGCAGTATTTT. Its protein product is CASTSGVGSDTQYF.

This clone was seen only a few times. The V gene is TRBV28, the J gene TRBJ1-5; no reliable D call. The CDR3 is 11 residues long. Germline V gives CDR1 MDHEN, CDR2 SYDVKM. V was clipped by 7 bases and J by 4 bases, with 5 bases between them. Here the CDR3 reads CASKGNQPQHF. As DNA, the CDR3 is TGTGCCAGCAAAGGGAATCAGCCCCAGCATTTT.

This chain links TRBV27 with TRBJ2-2; 7 bases are shared with TRBD2. Germline values: CDR1 MNHEY, CDR2 SMNVEV (reference sequence). Trimming cost V 6 bases and J 3 bases; bases outside gene matches: 10. The CDR3 has 16 residues. CDR3 sequence (DNA): TGTGCCAGCAGGCCCTTAGCGGGTGCGGACACCGGGGAGCTGTTTTTT. Protein product: CASRPLAGADTGELFF.

This chain connects TRBV13 to TRBJ1-5, with D maybe TRBD1 (6 bases). Germline CDR1 and CDR2: PRHDT and FYEKMQ (reference sequence). Trimming removed 4 bases at V and 1 base at J, with 14 bases between. CDR3 size: 16 residues. The CDR3 reads CASSSRGGASNQPQHF. CDR3 coding DNA: TGTGCCAGCAGCTCCCGGGGGGGGGCCAGCAATCAGCCCCAGCATTTT.

The rearrangement links TRBV28 to TRBJ2-3; the match to TRBD2 covers 11 bases. The V gene's germline CDR1 is MDHEN and CDR2 SYDVKM. V gave up 3 bases and J gave up 10 bases; unmatched junction bases: 18. The CDR3 contains 18 residues. Here the CDR3 DNA reads TGTGCCAGCAGTTTGGGGCTAGCGGGGGGCGACCCCACGGGCCCGCAGTATTTT. Amino acids: CASSLGLAGGDPTGPQYF. Combining the CDR3 with reference TRBV28 and TRBJ2-3 gives the whole variable domain DVKVTQSSRYLVKRTGEKVFLECVQDMDHENMFWYRQDPGLGLRLIYFSYDVKMKEKGDIPEGYSVSREKKERFSLILESASTNQTSMYLCASSLGLAGGDPTGPQYFGPGTRLTVL.

The J gene is TRBJ1-4, the V gene TRBV30; D is uncertain. The CDR3 is made up of 14 amino acids. V gave up 4 bases and J gave up 2 bases, with 11 bases separating them. The germline gives CDR1 GTSNPN, CDR2 SVGIG (reference sequence). CDR3 amino acids: CAWNHPRTNEKLFF. CDR3 bases: TGTGCCTGGAATCACCCTCGGACTAATGAAAAACTGTTTTTT.

The J gene is TRBJ1-1, the V gene TRBV7-2, with D unresolved. The CDR3 runs to 14 residues. V was clipped by 3 bases and J by 4 bases, with 12 bases between them. Germline V gives CDR1 SGHTA, CDR2 FQGNSA. CDR3 region: CASSLAAQGTEAFF. As DNA, the CDR3 is TGTGCCAGCAGCTTGGCAGCCCAAGGCACTGAAGCTTTCTTT. Full variable domain (rest looked up from reference TRBV7-2 and TRBJ1-1): GAGVSQSPSNKVTEKGKDVELRCDPISGHTALYWYRQSLGQGLEFLIYFQGNSAPDKSGLPSDRFSAERTGGSVSTLTIQRTQQEDSAVYLCASSLAAQGTEAFFGQGTRLTVV.